These 4 T cell receptor beta chains share one sample of origin, sequenced in a study of blood T cell repertoires in COVID-19. The repertoire was sequenced with immunoSEQ multiplex PCR; TCRdb's copy has only in-frame clones and lacks some. This sample has 200,000 or so clones; more than 75% occur once, and the top ten carry about 1.9%. The source material was peripheral blood. These TCRs come from a man in his forties or fifties with active or convalescent COVID-19.

J is TRBJ1-3 and V is TRBV3-1 (or the pseudogene TRBV3-2); D is undetermined. In germline, CDR1 is LGHDT, CDR2 YNNKEL (reference sequence). Between the trimmed V and J ends, which lost 6 bases and 1 base, there was a span of 13 bases. The CDR3 consists of 15 residues. CDR3 DNA: TGTGCCAGCAGACAAAGAGCCGTTTCTGGAAACACCATATATTTT. It translates to CASRQRAVSGNTIYF.

The rearrangement joins TRBV5-4 to TRBJ1-2; D might be TRBD1 (5 bases). V gave up 6 bases and J gave up 8 bases, with 20 bases separating them. CDR3 length: 14 amino acids. Per germline, CDR1 SGHNT and CDR2 YYREEE (reference sequence). The CDR3 bases are TGTGCCAGCACCCCTATTGAAGGGGTAGGGGGCTACACCTTC. It yields the protein CASTPIEGVGGYTF.

This chain joins TRBV5-5 and TRBJ2-7; TRBD1 aligns across 10 bases. Germline CDR1 SGHKS, CDR2 YYEKEE (reference sequence). CDR3 length equals 16 residues. V lost 4 bases, J lost 6 bases, and 13 bases stayed unmatched. CDR3 sequence (DNA): TGTGCCAGCAGCGTCCTGACAGGGGGCTTCCGGGGCGAGCAGTACTTC. Amino acids: CASSVLTGGFRGEQYF.

J is TRBJ1-2 and V is TRBV10-3; 10 nucleotides line up with TRBD1. Per the germline V gene, CDR1 is ENHRY and CDR2 is SYGVKD. CDR3 length: 14 residues. The trim removed 9 bases at V and 5 bases at J, leaving 9 bases unmatched. The CDR3 loop is CAITPTGGLYGYTF. CDR3 nucleotide sequence: TGTGCCATTACCCCGACAGGGGGCTTGTATGGCTACACCTTC.